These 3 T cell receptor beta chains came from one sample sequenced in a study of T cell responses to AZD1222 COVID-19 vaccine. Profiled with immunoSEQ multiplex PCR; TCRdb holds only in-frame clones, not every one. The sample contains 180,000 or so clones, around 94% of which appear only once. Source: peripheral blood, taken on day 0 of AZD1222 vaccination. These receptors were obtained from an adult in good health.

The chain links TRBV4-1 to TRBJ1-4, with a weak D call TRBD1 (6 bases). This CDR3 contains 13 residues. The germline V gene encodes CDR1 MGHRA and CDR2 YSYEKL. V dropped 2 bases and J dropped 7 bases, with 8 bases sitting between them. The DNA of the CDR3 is TGCGCCAGCAGCCAAATCAGGGGTGAAAAACTGTTTTTT. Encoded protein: CASSQIRGEKLFF.

In nucleotides, the CDR3 is TGTGCCAGCAGCGTAGGCGGAGAGAATCAGCCCCAGCATTTT. Translating gives CASSVGGENQPQHF. The rearrangement joins TRBV9 to TRBJ1-5; D unresolved. Germline CDR1 and CDR2: SGDLS and YYNGEE. Trimming removed 0 bases from V and 4 bases from J, with 8 bases in between. This CDR3 spans 14 amino acids.

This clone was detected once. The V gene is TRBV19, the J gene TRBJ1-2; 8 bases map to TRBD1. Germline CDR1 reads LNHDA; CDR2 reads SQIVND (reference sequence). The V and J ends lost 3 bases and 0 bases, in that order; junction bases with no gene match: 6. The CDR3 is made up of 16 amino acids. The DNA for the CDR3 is TGTGCCAGTAGTATGATTGGGACAGGTTCTAACTATGGCTACACCTTC. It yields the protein CASSMIGTGSNYGYTF.